One and the same sample provided the 20 T cell receptor beta chains below, sequenced in a study of T cells after posttransplantation cyclophosphamide. Treatment was busulfan-fludarabine conditioning, a marrow graft, and cyclophosphamide on days +3 and +4. Libraries were prepared by immunoSEQ multiplex PCR; TCRdb keeps only in-frame clonotypes and omits some of them. The sample gives 10,000 to 15,000 clones, about 2% of which show up once; 15% to 19% is in the top ten. Sequenced material: PBMCs, taken after allogeneic stem cell transplant with posttransplant cyclophosphamide. These TCRs come from a male patient aged 25-45 years who received an allogeneic stem cell transplant from a related donor, was CMV-positive, and had no GVHD. Some T cells may be graft donor cells.

The table lists this clone with a few counts. The chain couples TRBV7-9 to TRBJ2-7; the D gene is possibly TRBD2 (6 bases). CDR1 is SEHNR, CDR2 FQNEAQ, per germline (reference sequence). The CDR3 covers 15 residues. The germline V and J ends were trimmed by 8 bases and 3 bases, with 20 bases remaining between them. CDR3 nucleotide sequence: TGTGCCAGCTCTTATCCGGGGCGGGAAGGCTACGAGCAGTACTTC. It yields the protein CASSYPGREGYEQYF.

This clone was seen a few times. V gene TRBV5-1 combines with J gene TRBJ2-3, with a possible D match to TRBD1 (5 bases). CDR3 length: 14 residues. V was pared by 3 bases and J by 8 bases, with 16 bases between. Looked up from germline, CDR1 is SGHRS and CDR2 is YFSETQ. DNA for the CDR3: TGCGCCAGCAGCTCTCGACAAGGGGCGCCTACGCAGTATTTT. It encodes CASSSRQGAPTQYF.

The V call is TRBV6-6, the J call TRBJ1-5; weak D call: TRBD1 (6 bases). This CDR3 spans 11 amino acids. With 4 bases removed from V and 13 bases from J, the gap between germline ends came to 11 bases. In germline, CDR1 is MNHNY, CDR2 SVGAGI (reference sequence). CDR3 sequence (DNA): TGTGCCAGCAGTTCCCTAGGACAGCAGCATTTT. Encoded protein: CASSSLGQQHF.

In this sample, this clone turned up a few times. CDR3: CASRAGDLPDTQYF. The CDR3 region has the DNA TGTGCCAGCAGAGCGGGAGATCTTCCAGATACGCAGTATTTT. The chain joins TRBV6-6 to TRBJ2-3; 8 bases map to TRBD2. The CDR3 spans 14 residues. V was clipped by 6 bases and J by 4 bases; unmatched bases: 6. CDR1 is MNHNY, CDR2 SVGAGI, per germline (reference sequence).

The chain uses TRBV10-2 and TRBJ1-2, with no clear D. Germline assignment: CDR1 WSHSY and CDR2 SAAADI. The CDR3 has 15 amino acids. Trimming left V 4 bases short and J 2 bases short, with 14 bases between. CDR3 DNA sequence: TGCGCCAGCAGTGGGGCAGAGCACTCGAACTATGGCTACACCTTC. As protein: CASSGAEHSNYGYTF.

This clone has more than one count but fewer than ten. The chain recombines TRBV5-1 with TRBJ2-1, with 10 bases that match TRBD1. J lost 9 bases, V lost 3 bases, and 0 bases had no gene match. The V gene's germline CDR1 is SGHRS and CDR2 YFSETQ. There are 12 residues in the CDR3. The CDR3 nucleotides read TGCGCCAGCAGCTGGACAGGGGGTGAGCAGTTCTTC. As protein: CASSWTGGEQFF.

This chain joins TRBV13 and TRBJ2-7; 12 nucleotides align to TRBD2. Germline V gene data show CDR1 as PRHDT and CDR2 as FYEKMQ (reference sequence). This CDR3 has 17 amino acids. The V segment lost 5 bases and the J segment 3 bases; nucleotides outside the gene matches: 11. The CDR3 DNA reads TGTGCCAGCAGCGCGCCCGGTCGACTAGCGGGAGACTACGAGCAGTACTTC. This gives the protein CASSAPGRLAGDYEQYF.

The CDR3 DNA is TGTGCCAGCAGCCAGGGGGCAGACAATTCACCCCTCCACTTT. As protein: CASSQGADNSPLHF. The V call is TRBV7-8, the J call TRBJ1-6; 8 bases align to TRBD1. The J segment lost 7 bases and the V segment lost 5 bases, leaving 4 bases of the junction unmatched. Germline V gene lookup returns CDR1 SGHVS and CDR2 FQNEAQ. The CDR3 loop spans 14 amino acids.

V gene TRBV2 combines with J gene TRBJ1-4, with D perhaps TRBD1 (6 bases). The CDR3 runs 15 residues. CDR1 and CDR2 (germline): SNHLY, FYNNEI. V was trimmed by 1 base and J by 7 bases, leaving 13 bases between them. CDR3: CASSEESGEGEKLFF. The CDR3, as DNA: TGTGCCAGCAGTGAAGAGTCAGGGGAAGGTGAAAAACTGTTTTTT.

V is TRBV7-9 and J is TRBJ2-3; weak D call: TRBD1 (6 bases). Germline assignment: CDR1 SEHNR and CDR2 FQNEAQ (reference sequence). With 5 bases removed from V and 1 base from J, the gap between germline ends came to 19 bases. The CDR3 is made up of 17 amino acids. The CDR3 loop reads CASSVVLQGSGTDTQYF. CDR3 in DNA: TGTGCCAGCAGCGTCGTGCTCCAGGGGTCTGGCACAGATACGCAGTATTTT.

This clone is medium-sized by share. V usage is TRBV27 and J usage is TRBJ2-3; no firm D call. Trimming left V 3 bases short and J 14 bases short, with 18 bases between. The CDR3 runs to 13 residues. Germline V gene data show CDR1 as MNHEY and CDR2 as SMNVEV (reference sequence). As DNA, the CDR3 is TGTGCCAGCAGTTTTGGTATAGACTCTGCAAGGTATTTT. It encodes CASSFGIDSARYF.

This clone was counted between two and nine times. The chain recombines TRBV5-5 with TRBJ1-2; 10 bases are shared with TRBD1. CDR1 and CDR2 (germline): SGHKS, YYEKEE (reference sequence). The ends lost 1 base at V and 3 bases at J; junction bases unmatched: 3. This CDR3 contains 15 residues. This chain's CDR3 is CASSLSGTGDYGYTF. CDR3 bases: TGTGCCAGCAGCTTGTCCGGGACAGGGGACTATGGCTACACCTTC.

V is TRBV7-2 and J is TRBJ1-2, with TRBD1 matching 8 bases. J lost 8 bases, V lost 4 bases, and 12 bases had no gene match. The CDR3 extends over 15 amino acids. From germline, CDR1 is SGHTA and CDR2 FQGNSA. CDR3 amino acids: CASSWGGQGAGGYTF. In DNA form, the CDR3 reads TGTGCCAGCAGCTGGGGCGGGCAGGGGGCAGGGGGCTACACCTTC. Full variable domain (rest looked up from reference TRBV7-2 and TRBJ1-2): GAGVSQSPSNKVTEKGKDVELRCDPISGHTALYWYRQSLGQGLEFLIYFQGNSAPDKSGLPSDRFSAERTGGSVSTLTIQRTQQEDSAVYLCASSWGGQGAGGYTFGSGTRLTVV.

This clone has more than one count but fewer than ten. The V and J genes are TRBV29-1 and TRBJ2-3; 7 nucleotides line up with TRBD2. Germline values: CDR1 SQVTM, CDR2 ANQGSEA. The CDR3 spans 13 residues. The junction had 6 bases not matched to a gene; V was cut back by 4 bases and J by 5 bases. The DNA for the CDR3 is TGCAGCGTTGTGGCGGGAGCGCTAGATACGCAGTATTTT. This gives the protein CSVVAGALDTQYF.

This clone was seen a few times. The rearrangement joins TRBV5-6 to TRBJ2-7; 9 nucleotides line up with TRBD1. This CDR3 has 17 residues. Per germline, CDR1 SGHDT and CDR2 YYEEEE. Losses at the gene ends were 2 bases for V and 4 bases for J; bases not matched to a gene: 13. CDR3 amino acids: CASSLSFNLGQGYEQYF. The CDR3 region has the DNA TGTGCCAGCAGCTTAAGTTTCAATTTGGGACAGGGTTACGAGCAGTACTTC.

This clone has a handful of counts. The chain couples TRBV2 to TRBJ2-7; 7 nucleotides align to TRBD2. Trimming took 4 bases from V and 11 from J; bases not matched to a gene: 11. CDR1 and CDR2 (germline): SNHLY, FYNNEI. The CDR3 runs 13 residues. For the CDR3, the DNA is TGTGCCAGCAGTGGAGTGGCGGGAGTACAGAAGTACTTC. This codes for CASSGVAGVQKYF.

This rearrangement joins TRBV7-2 to TRBJ1-2, with unresolved D. This CDR3 is built from 14 residues. From germline, CDR1 is SGHTA and CDR2 FQGNSA. Trimming removed 1 base at V and 3 bases at J, with 9 bases between. Written as DNA, the CDR3 is TGTGCCAGCAGCTTAGACCCGGGATACTATGGCTACACCTTC. The encoded protein is CASSLDPGYYGYTF.

The J gene is TRBJ2-1, the V gene TRBV19, with 8 nucleotides matching TRBD2. Germline values: CDR1 LNHDA, CDR2 SQIVND (reference sequence). Germline trimming cut 2 bases from V and 4 bases from J; bases unmatched to any gene: 7. There are 16 residues in the CDR3. CDR3 amino acids: CASSILQTSGYNEQFF. As DNA, the CDR3 is TGTGCCAGTAGTATACTTCAAACTAGCGGATACAATGAGCAGTTCTTC.

The chain combines TRBV28 with TRBJ2-7; 9 positions match TRBD1. CDR1 is MDHEN, CDR2 SYDVKM, per germline. V dropped 2 bases and J dropped 6; count of bases not matched to a gene: 5. This CDR3 is built from 14 residues. The CDR3 region is CASSLGTGFGEQYF. As DNA, the CDR3 is TGTGCCAGCAGTTTAGGGACAGGGTTCGGCGAGCAGTACTTC.

The chain joins TRBV27 to TRBJ1-1; tentatively, D is TRBD1 (6 bases). The CDR3 runs 15 residues. V gave up 10 bases and J gave up 0 bases, with 18 bases separating them. Germline V gene data show CDR1 as MNHEY and CDR2 as SMNVEV (reference sequence). CDR3 in amino acids: CAIPFPTGLNTEAFF. DNA for the CDR3: TGTGCCATACCGTTTCCGACAGGATTGAACACTGAAGCTTTCTTT.